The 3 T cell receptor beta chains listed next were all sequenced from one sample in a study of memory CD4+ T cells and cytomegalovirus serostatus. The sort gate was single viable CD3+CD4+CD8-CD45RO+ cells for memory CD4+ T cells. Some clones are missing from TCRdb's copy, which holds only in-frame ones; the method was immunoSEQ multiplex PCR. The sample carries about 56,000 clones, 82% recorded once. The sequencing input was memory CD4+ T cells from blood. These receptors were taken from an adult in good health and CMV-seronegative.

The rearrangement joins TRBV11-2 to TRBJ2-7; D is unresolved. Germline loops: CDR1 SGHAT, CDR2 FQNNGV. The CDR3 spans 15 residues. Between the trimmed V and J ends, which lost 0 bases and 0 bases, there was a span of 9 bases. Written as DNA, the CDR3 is TGTGCCAGCAGCTTAGATAAAAGGAGCTCCTACGAGCAGTACTTC. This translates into CASSLDKRSSYEQYF. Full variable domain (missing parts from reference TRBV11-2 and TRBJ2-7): EAGVAQSPRYKIIEKRQSVAFWCNPISGHATLYWYQQILGQGPKLLIQFQNNGVVDDSQLPKDRFSAERLKGVDSTLKIQPAKLEDSAVYLCASSLDKRSSYEQYFGPGTRLTVT.

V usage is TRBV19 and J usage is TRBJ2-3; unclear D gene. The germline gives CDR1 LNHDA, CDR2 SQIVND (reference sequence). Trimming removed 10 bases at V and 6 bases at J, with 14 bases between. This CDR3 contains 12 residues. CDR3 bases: TGTGCCACCGCGGATGGGCTTGATACGCAGTATTTT. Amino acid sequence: CATADGLDTQYF.

The CDR3 nucleotides are TGTGCCAGCAGCTACGGACAGATCTACGAGCAGTACTTC. Protein sequence: CASSYGQIYEQYF. The V call is TRBV28, the J call TRBJ2-7, with D possibly matching TRBD1 (6 bases). Trimming stripped 6 bases from V and 3 bases from J, with 12 bases between. This CDR3 spans 13 amino acids. CDR1 is MDHEN and CDR2 is SYDVKM in the germline V gene.